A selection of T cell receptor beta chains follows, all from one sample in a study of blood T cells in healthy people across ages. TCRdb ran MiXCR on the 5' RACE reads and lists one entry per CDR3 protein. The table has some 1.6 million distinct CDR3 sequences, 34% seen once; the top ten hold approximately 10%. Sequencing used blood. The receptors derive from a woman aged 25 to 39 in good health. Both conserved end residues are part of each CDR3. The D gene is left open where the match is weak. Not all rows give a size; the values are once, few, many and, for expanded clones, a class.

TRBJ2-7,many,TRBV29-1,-,CSVAFTLHSYEQYF,TGCAGCGTTGCTTTTACACTCCACTCCTACGAGCAGTACTTC
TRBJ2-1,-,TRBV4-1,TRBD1,CASSLPQGETQFF,TGCGCCAGCAGCCTCCCCCAGGGGGAGACCCAGTTCTTC
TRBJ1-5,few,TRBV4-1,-,CASSRGPGSSNQPQHF,TGCGCCAGCAGCCGGGGCCCGGGAAGTAGCAATCAGCCCCAGCATTTT
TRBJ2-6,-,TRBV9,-,CASSASSSGDGANVLTF,-
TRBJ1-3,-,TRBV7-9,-,CASSSTGIFDTIYF,TGTGCCAGCAGCTCTACAGGGATTTTCGACACCATATATTTT
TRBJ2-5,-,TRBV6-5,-,CASSCGREETQYF,TGTGCCAGCAGTTGTGGCCGCGAAGAGACCCAGTACTTC
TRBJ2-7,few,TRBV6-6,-,CASSTTSSYEQYF,TGTGCCAGCAGCACTACATCTTCCTACGAGCAGTACTTC
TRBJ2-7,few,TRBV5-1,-,CASSLASGNYHEQYF,TGCGCCAGCAGCTTGGCGTCAGGAAACTATCACGAGCAGTACTTC
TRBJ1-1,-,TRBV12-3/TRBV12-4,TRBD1,CASSARQGANTEAFF,TGTGCCAGCAGTGCAAGACAGGGGGCGAACACTGAAGCTTTCTTT
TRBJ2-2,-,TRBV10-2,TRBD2,CASTGTSLPGELFF,TGCGCCAGCACCGGGACTAGTCTTCCCGGGGAGCTGTTTTTT
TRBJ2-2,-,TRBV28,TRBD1,CASLNQRGGAKSVTGELFF,TGTGCCAGCCTAAATCAGAGAGGGGGCGCAAAAAGTGTCACCGGGGAGCTGTTTTTT
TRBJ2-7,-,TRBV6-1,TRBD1,CASSEWTGTSYEQYF,TGTGCCAGCAGTGAATGGACAGGAACGTCCTACGAGCAGTACTTC
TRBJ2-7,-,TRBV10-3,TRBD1,CAISPTDRAFSYEQYF,TGTGCCATCAGCCCCACCGACAGGGCCTTTTCCTACGAGCAGTACTTC
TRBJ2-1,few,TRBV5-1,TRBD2,CASKLGGLGVNEQFF,TGCGCCAGCAAATTAGGGGGACTAGGGGTCAATGAGCAGTTCTTC
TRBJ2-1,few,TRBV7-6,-,CASSPTRHLGAGEQFF,TGTGCCAGCAGCCCCACCCGGCACTTAGGCGCGGGTGAGCAGTTCTTC
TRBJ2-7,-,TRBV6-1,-,CASSEDSGTPSYEQYF,TGTGCCAGCAGTGAAGACTCCGGGACACCATCCTACGAGCAGTACTTC
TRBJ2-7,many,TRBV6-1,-,CASSEAPGQNYEQYF,TGTGCCAGCAGTGAAGCGCCGGGTCAGAACTACGAGCAGTACTTC
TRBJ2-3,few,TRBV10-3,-,CAISVASFTDTQYF,TGTGCCATCAGTGTTGCATCGTTCACAGATACGCAGTATTTT
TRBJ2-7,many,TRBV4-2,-,CASSQGQTAGGQYF,TGTGCCAGCAGCCAAGGGCAGACGGCCGGAGGGCAGTACTTC
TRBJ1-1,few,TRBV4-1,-,CASSQLGDYEAFF,TGCGCCAGCAGCCAACTAGGGGATTATGAAGCTTTCTTT
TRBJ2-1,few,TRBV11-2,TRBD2,CASSWGLAGNNEQFF,TGTGCCAGCAGCTGGGGACTAGCGGGTAACAATGAGCAGTTCTTC
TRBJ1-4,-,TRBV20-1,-,CSVGQSNNEKLFF,TGCAGTGTTGGACAGTCTAATAATGAAAAACTGTTTTTT
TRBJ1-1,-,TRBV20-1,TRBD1,CSARSGTGIWGNTEAFF,TGCAGTGCTAGATCCGGGACAGGGATATGGGGGAACACTGAAGCTTTCTTT
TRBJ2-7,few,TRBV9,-,CACSVGGTSEQYF,TGTGCCTGCAGCGTAGGGGGGACCTCCGAGCAGTACTTC
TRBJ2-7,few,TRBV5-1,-,CASSRYLESYEQYF,TGCGCCAGCAGCCGCTACTTAGAGTCCTACGAGCAGTACTTC
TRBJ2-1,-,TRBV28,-,CASSTRDGFYSEQFF,TGTGCCAGCAGTACACGGGACGGATTCTACAGTGAGCAGTTCTTC
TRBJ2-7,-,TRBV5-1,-,CASSPPSSTYEQYF,TGCGCCAGCAGCCCTCCCTCAAGTACTTACGAGCAGTACTTC
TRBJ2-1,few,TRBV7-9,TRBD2,CASSRALRGRPNNEQFF,TGTGCCAGCAGCCGAGCTCTGCGCGGGAGGCCGAACAATGAGCAGTTCTTC
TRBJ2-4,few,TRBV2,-,CASSDGRSLAKNIQYF,TGTGCCAGCAGTGATGGACGAAGTCTAGCCAAAAACATTCAGTACTTC
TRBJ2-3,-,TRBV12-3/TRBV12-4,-,CASRRQTSTDTQYF,TGTGCCAGCAGAAGACAGACCAGCACAGATACGCAGTATTTT
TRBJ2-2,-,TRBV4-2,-,CASSDRGGELFF,TGTGCCAGCAGCGATCGGGGAGGGGAGCTGTTTTTT
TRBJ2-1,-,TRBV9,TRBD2,CASSVVAGGRSYNEQFF,TGTGCCAGCAGCGTAGTAGCGGGAGGGCGCTCCTACAATGAGCAGTTCTTC
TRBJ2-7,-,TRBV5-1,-,CASSLDAAGTFAEQYF,TGCGCCAGCAGCTTGGACGCCGCGGGGACTTTTGCCGAGCAGTACTTC
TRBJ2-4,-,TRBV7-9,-,CASSRGGIGKNIQYF,TGTGCCAGCTCGAGGGGGGGTATTGGCAAAAACATTCAGTACTTC
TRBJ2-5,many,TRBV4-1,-,CASSQVGDAETQYF,TGCGCCAGCAGCCAAGTAGGGGACGCAGAGACCCAGTACTTC
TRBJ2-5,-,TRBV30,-,CAWSVMETQYF,TGTGCCTGGAGTGTAATGGAGACCCAGTACTTC
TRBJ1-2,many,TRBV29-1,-,CSVVNAGDYYGYTF,TGCAGCGTGGTTAATGCCGGGGACTACTATGGCTACACCTTC
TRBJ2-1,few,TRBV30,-,CAWSVVSTDLFF,TGTGCCTGGAGTGTTGTTAGCACAGATCTGTTCTTC
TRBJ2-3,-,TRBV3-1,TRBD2,CASSPGRWMADTQYF,TGTGCCAGCAGCCCCGGGAGGTGGATGGCGGATACGCAGTATTTT
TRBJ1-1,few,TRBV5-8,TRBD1,CASSYRTGRGKTEAFF,TGTGCCAGCAGCTACCGGACAGGGAGAGGCAAGACTGAAGCTTTCTTT
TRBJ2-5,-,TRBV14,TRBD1,CASTRGQGRCPRQETQYF,TGTGCCAGCACACGAGGACAGGGAAGGTGTCCCCGTCAAGAGACCCAGTACTTC
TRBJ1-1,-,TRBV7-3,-,CASSLRGGVLDTEAFF,TGTGCCAGCAGCCTCCGGGGCGGGGTACTAGACACTGAAGCTTTCTTT
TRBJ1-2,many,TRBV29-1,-,CSVEDNGGYTF,TGCAGCGTTGAGGACAATGGGGGCTACACCTTC
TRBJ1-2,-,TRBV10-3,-,CAISEGQGGTLSYGYTF,TGTGCCATCAGTGAGGGCCAGGGAGGGACCCTTAGCTATGGCTACACCTTC
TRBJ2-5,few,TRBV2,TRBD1,CASRKDRGSTETQYF,TGTGCCAGCAGGAAAGACAGGGGGTCTACGGAGACCCAGTACTTC
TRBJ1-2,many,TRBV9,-,CASSVGGHGYTF,TGTGCCAGCAGCGTAGGGGGTCATGGCTACACCTTC
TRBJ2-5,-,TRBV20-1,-,CSALRSQETQYF,TGCAGTGCTTTGCGGTCCCAAGAGACCCAGTACTTC
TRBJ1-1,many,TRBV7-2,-,CASSRSSTNTEAFF,TGTGCCAGCAGCCGCAGCTCCACGAACACTGAAGCTTTCTTT
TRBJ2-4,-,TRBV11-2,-,CANSFGGAGEQYF,TGTGCCAACAGCTTTGGGGGGGCCGGTGAGCAGTACTTC
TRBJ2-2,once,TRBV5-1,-,CASSPPTRTGELFF,TGCGCCAGCAGCCCACCAACGAGGACCGGGGAGCTGTTTTTT
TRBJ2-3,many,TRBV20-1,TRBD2,CSAREIGTTQDTQYF,TGCAGTGCTAGAGAGATCGGGACTACTCAGGATACGCAGTATTTT
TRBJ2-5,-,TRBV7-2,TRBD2,CAGSAGLAGGQETQYF,TGTGCCGGCAGCGCGGGACTAGCGGGAGGTCAAGAGACCCAGTACTTC